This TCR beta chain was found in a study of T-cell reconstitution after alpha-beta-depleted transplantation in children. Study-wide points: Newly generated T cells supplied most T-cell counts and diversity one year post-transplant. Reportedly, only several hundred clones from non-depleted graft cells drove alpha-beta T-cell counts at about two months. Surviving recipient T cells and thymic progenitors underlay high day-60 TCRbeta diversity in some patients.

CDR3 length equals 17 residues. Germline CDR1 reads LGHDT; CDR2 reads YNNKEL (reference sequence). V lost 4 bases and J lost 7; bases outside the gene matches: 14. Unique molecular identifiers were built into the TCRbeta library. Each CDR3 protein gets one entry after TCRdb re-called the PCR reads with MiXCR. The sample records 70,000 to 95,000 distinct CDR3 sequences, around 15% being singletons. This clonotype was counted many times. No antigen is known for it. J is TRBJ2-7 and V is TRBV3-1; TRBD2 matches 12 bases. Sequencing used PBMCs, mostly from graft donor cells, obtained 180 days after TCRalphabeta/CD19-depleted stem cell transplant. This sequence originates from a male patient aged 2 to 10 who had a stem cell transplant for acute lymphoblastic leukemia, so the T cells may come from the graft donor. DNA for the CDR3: TGTGCCAGCAGCCCCTCTAGCGGGGGGGCCGCAGCGGGAGAGCAGTACTTC. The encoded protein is CASSPSSGGAAAGEQYF.